Listed below are T cell receptor beta chains from one sample, sequenced in a study of cytomegalovirus exposure and HLA in healthy donors. Libraries were prepared by immunoSEQ multiplex PCR; TCRdb keeps only in-frame clonotypes and omits some of them. The sample consists of about 120,000 clones, approximately 74% of them appearing once. The source material was PBMCs. The origin of the receptors is a man in his forties or fifties in good health and CMV-seropositive. The CDR3 runs from the conserved cysteine through the conserved F or W. The order of the fields is V gene, J gene, CDR3 protein.

TRBV11-2,TRBJ2-5,CASSLGQGAETQYF
TRBV19,TRBJ2-5,CATGLAGGTQYF
TRBV10-3,TRBJ1-1,CAISESDQPGTEAFF
TRBV29-1,TRBJ2-3,CSVAGQGGTDTQYF
TRBV6-4,TRBJ1-1,CASSERIGGGTEAFF
TRBV14,TRBJ2-3,CASSQISSVGTQYF
TRBV19,TRBJ2-7,CASSIQGGSYEQYF
TRBV7-8,TRBJ1-5,CASSLDPTGSNQPQHF
TRBV27,TRBJ2-7,CASSLKIQYYEQYF
TRBV30,TRBJ2-3,CAWSAGGIDTQYF
TRBV27,TRBJ1-1,CASSRVSNTEAFF
TRBV2,TRBJ2-7,CASGGPGTSVSYEQYF
TRBV27,TRBJ1-6,CASSWGTGNSPLHF
TRBV15,TRBJ2-1,CALGGQDLLEQFF
TRBV15,TRBJ1-1,CATRSQGRPEAFF
TRBV28,TRBJ2-7,CASSWDTGDYEQYF
TRBV6-5,TRBJ2-1,CASGTGTHEQFF
TRBV4-3,TRBJ2-7,CASSQERLRYEQYF
TRBV6-6,TRBJ2-3,CASSATGGGTQYF
TRBV6-1,TRBJ2-7,CASSTAASYEQYF
TRBV28,TRBJ2-3,CASSFSRSSTDTQYF
TRBV28,TRBJ2-5,CASRPGGRETQYF
TRBV5-4,TRBJ1-2,CASRTGDYGYTF
TRBV6-1,TRBJ2-2,CASSDRGKAAGELFF
TRBV5-8,TRBJ2-2,CASSRTSATGELFF
TRBV2,TRBJ1-2,CASSGENYGYTF
TRBV6-1,TRBJ2-2,CAAMRGAGNTGELFF
TRBV27,TRBJ1-3,CASSFRGGVAGNTIYF
TRBV11-1,TRBJ2-5,CASSSPQGPETQYF
TRBV15,TRBJ1-5,CATSRASGPGNQPQHF
TRBV11-3,TRBJ2-7,CASSQGTSAREQYF
TRBV4-3,TRBJ2-2,CASSQDRAGAGELFF
TRBV25-1,TRBJ1-2,CASSEGLRNYGYTF
TRBV18,-,CASSPSPTSGSYEQYF
TRBV19,TRBJ2-5,CASNRGRQETQYF
TRBV5-1,TRBJ2-3,CASSLGEITDTQYF
TRBV5-6,TRBJ2-5,CASSTGLQETQYF
TRBV13,TRBJ2-3,CASSLAGAGTDTQYF
TRBV5-6,TRBJ2-1,CASRAGTGGNEQFF
TRBV11-2,TRBJ1-6,CASTLGGAGGPATPLHF
TRBV10-3,TRBJ1-4,CAIGTGGILGEKLFF
TRBV7-6,TRBJ2-3,CASSRPGRAQYF
TRBV5-4,TRBJ2-7,CASSLDVLAYEQYF
TRBV7-5,TRBJ2-4,CARSLASGAQNIQYF
TRBV6-5,TRBJ2-3,CASSYSYASTDTQYF
TRBV9,TRBJ2-1,CASSEGGFLDNEQFF
TRBV11-2,TRBJ2-5,CASSLRGTLETQYF
TRBV4-3,TRBJ2-1,CASSQEPRSQHEQFF
TRBV19,TRBJ1-2,CATNRESGF